These T cell receptor beta chains were read from a single sample in a study of T-cell reconstitution after alpha-beta-depleted transplantation in children. TCRdb passed the PCR reads through MiXCR, listing each CDR3 protein once. Of 440,000 or so distinct CDR3 sequences listed, over 40% are singletons. Sample: PBMCs, taken before TCRalphabeta/CD19-depleted stem cell transplant. All receptors come from a girl aged 2 to 10 with aplastic anemia, due to receive a stem cell transplant. Both conserved end residues are part of each CDR3. The D gene is left open where the match is weak. Size tells how often a clone was seen (once, few, many) or the class of an expanded clone, and some rows leave it out.

D	V	size	J	CDR3	DNA
TRBD1	TRBV5-1	NA	TRBJ2-5	CASSWGQSIRETKYF	TGCGCCAGCAGCTGGGGACAGAGCATTCGAGAGACCAAGTACTTC
TRBD2	TRBV29-1	NA	TRBJ2-3	CSSSPGLEPDTQYF	TGCAGCTCGTCTCCGGGACTAGAGCCAGATACGCAGTATTTT
TRBD1	TRBV12-3/TRBV12-4	many	TRBJ1-2	CASSPGQRTVNGYTF	TGTGCCAGCAGCCCGGGACAGCGAACGGTCAATGGCTACACCTTC
TRBD2	TRBV24-1	many	TRBJ2-1	CATSDSRTSDYNEQFF	TGTGCCACCAGTGATAGCCGGACTAGCGATTACAATGAGCAGTTCTTC
TRBD1	TRBV15	NA	TRBJ1-1	CATSLPGQAGEAFF	TGTGCCACCAGCCTTCCGGGACAGGCGGGCGAAGCTTTCTTT
NA	TRBV28	few	TRBJ2-5	CASSSKGRMAQETQYF	TGTGCCAGCAGTTCCAAGGGCCGAATGGCGCAAGAGACCCAGTACTTC
NA	TRBV10-3	NA	TRBJ2-3	CAISESGQKDTQYF	TGTGCCATCAGTGAGTCAGGGCAAAAAGATACGCAGTATTTT
NA	TRBV20-1	many	TRBJ2-7	CSARDLQRSYEQYF	TGCAGTGCTAGAGATCTACAGCGGTCCTACGAGCAGTACTTC
NA	TRBV29-1	NA	TRBJ2-7	CSVGGGVAYEQYF	TGCAGCGTTGGGGGCGGGGTGGCCTACGAGCAGTACTTC
TRBD2	TRBV4-3	many	TRBJ2-2	CASSQEEGGPTGELFF	TGCGCCAGCAGCCAAGAGGAGGGAGGGCCCACCGGGGAGCTGTTTTTT
TRBD1	TRBV18	NA	TRBJ2-1	CASSPNRGWEQFF	TGTGCCAGCTCACCTAACAGGGGGTGGGAGCAGTTCTTC
NA	TRBV7-8	NA	TRBJ2-1	CASSLAGRNYNEQFF	TGTGCCAGCAGCTTAGCGGGCCGAAACTACAATGAGCAGTTCTTC
NA	TRBV5-1	NA	TRBJ2-1	CASSLAPGQPGGNEQFF	TGCGCCAGCAGCTTGGCCCCCGGACAGCCCGGGGGGAATGAGCAGTTCTTC
NA	TRBV6-1	NA	TRBJ2-3	CASSESRGPSTDTQYF	TGTGCCAGCAGTGAGTCCCGCGGGCCCAGCACAGATACGCAGTATTTT
NA	TRBV14	many	TRBJ2-1	CASSQDWQGNEQFF	TGTGCCAGCAGCCAAGATTGGCAGGGTAATGAGCAGTTCTTC
NA	TRBV5-1	few	TRBJ1-4	CATSTATNEKLFF	TGCGCCACTTCAACTGCAACTAATGAAAAACTGTTTTTT
NA	TRBV21-1	many	TRBJ2-7	CASSKEASGRPESGEQYF	TGTGCCAGCAGCAAAGAGGCTAGCGGGAGGCCTGAATCGGGGGAGCAGTACTTC
NA	TRBV18	few	TRBJ1-2	CASSPEGLGGYTF	TGTGCCAGCTCACCAGAAGGGCTGGGCGGCTACACCTTC
TRBD1	TRBV6-5	NA	TRBJ2-2	CASSIQGLTGELFF	TGTGCCAGCAGTATACAGGGGCTCACCGGGGAGCTGTTTTTT
TRBD2	TRBV5-1	NA	TRBJ2-3	CASSMGLTDTQYF	TGCGCCAGCAGCATGGGACTAACAGATACGCAGTATTTT
NA	TRBV29-1	few	TRBJ2-3	CSVDRDVDTDTQYF	TGCAGCGTTGATCGTGACGTAGACACAGATACGCAGTATTTT
TRBD2	TRBV4-2	NA	TRBJ2-7	CASSPKPTGTRLIDEQYF	TGTGCCAGCAGCCCGAAACCAACCGGGACTAGGCTTATCGACGAGCAGTACTTC
NA	TRBV28	NA	TRBJ1-5	CASSLPGKGNQPQHF	TGTGCCAGCAGTTTACCAGGGAAGGGCAATCAGCCCCAGCATTTT
NA	TRBV5-1	NA	TRBJ2-2	CAIRGDTGELFF	TGCGCCATCAGGGGCGACACCGGGGAGCTGTTTTTT
NA	TRBV12-5	few	TRBJ2-7	CASGTPSGLYF	TGTGCTAGTGGGACTCCCTCGGGCCTGTACTTC
NA	TRBV12-3/TRBV12-4	NA	TRBJ2-3	CASSFGERTDTQYF	TGTGCCAGCAGTTTCGGGGAGCGCACAGATACGCAGTATTTT
TRBD1	TRBV12-3/TRBV12-4	NA	TRBJ1-1	CASSPSGTGKGTEAFF	TGTGCCAGCAGTCCCTCCGGGACAGGGAAGGGGACTGAAGCTTTCTTT